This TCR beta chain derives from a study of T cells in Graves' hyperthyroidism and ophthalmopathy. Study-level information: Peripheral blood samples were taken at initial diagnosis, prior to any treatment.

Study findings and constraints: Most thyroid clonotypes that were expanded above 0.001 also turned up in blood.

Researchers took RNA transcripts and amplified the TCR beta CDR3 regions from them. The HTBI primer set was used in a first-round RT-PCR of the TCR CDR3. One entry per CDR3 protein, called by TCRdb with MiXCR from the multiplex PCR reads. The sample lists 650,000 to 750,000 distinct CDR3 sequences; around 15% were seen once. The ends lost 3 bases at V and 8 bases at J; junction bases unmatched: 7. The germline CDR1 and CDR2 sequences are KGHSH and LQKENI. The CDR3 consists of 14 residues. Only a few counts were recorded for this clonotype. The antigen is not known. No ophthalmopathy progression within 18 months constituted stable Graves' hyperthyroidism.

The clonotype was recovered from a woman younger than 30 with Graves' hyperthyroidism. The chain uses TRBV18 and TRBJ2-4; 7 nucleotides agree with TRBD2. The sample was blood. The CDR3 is CASSPHGGSDIQYF. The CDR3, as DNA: TGTGCCAGCTCACCCCATGGCGGGAGTGACATTCAGTACTTC. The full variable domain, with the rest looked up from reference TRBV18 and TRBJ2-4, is NAGVMQNPRHLVRRRGQEARLRCSPMKGHSHVYWYRQLPEEGLKFMVYLQKENIIDESGMPKERFSAEFPKEGPSILRIQQVVRGDSAAYFCASSPHGGSDIQYFGAGTRLSVL.